A single sample is the source of the 29 T cell receptor beta chains below, sequenced in a study of blood T cell repertoires in COVID-19. Assay: immunoSEQ multiplex PCR; the TCRdb copy retains only in-frame clones and omits some. The sample shows about 68,000 clones, approximately 89% of them seen only once. What was sequenced was peripheral blood. These receptors originate from a human donor in a cohort sampled during active COVID-19.

The chain joins TRBV18 to TRBJ1-1, with no clear D. CDR3 length: 13 amino acids. Trimming left V 6 bases short and J 3 bases short, with 11 bases between. Germline loops: CDR1 KGHSH, CDR2 LQKENI. The CDR3 DNA follows: TGTGCCAGCTCCCGCAGAGGCGACACTGAAGCTTTCTTT. This codes for CASSRRGDTEAFF.

The V call is TRBV7-3, the J call TRBJ2-2; 11 bases fit TRBD2. The junction had 11 bases not matched to a gene; V was cut back by 5 bases and J by 6 bases. The germline V gene encodes CDR1 SGHTA and CDR2 FQGTGA. This CDR3 is built from 17 residues. This CDR3 is CASSLLVRLAGPGELFF. CDR3 DNA: TGTGCCAGCAGCCTCTTAGTACGACTAGCGGGACCCGGGGAGCTGTTTTTT.

Here the CDR3 reads CASSPTPTGNTEAFF. The CDR3 coding sequence is TGTGCCAGCAGCCCTACCCCAACAGGGAACACTGAAGCTTTCTTT. The chain couples TRBV3-1 (or the pseudogene TRBV3-2) to TRBJ1-1; D possibly corresponds to TRBD1 (5 bases). CDR3 size: 15 residues. CDR1 and CDR2 (germline): LGHDT, YNNKEL (reference sequence). Trimming cost V 4 bases and J 1 base, with 13 bases left between them.

The chain couples TRBV28 to TRBJ1-1; 7 nucleotides agree with TRBD1. Trimming removed 4 bases from V and 0 bases from J; junction bases left unmatched: 2. Germline V lookup: CDR1 MDHEN, CDR2 SYDVKM. CDR3 length: 14 residues. This CDR3 is CASSWGQMNTEAFF. CDR3 in DNA: TGTGCCAGCAGTTGGGGACAGATGAACACTGAAGCTTTCTTT.

V and J are TRBV4-3 and TRBJ2-2; 8 nucleotides agree with TRBD1. The CDR3 spans 16 residues. Germline V gene sequence: CDR1 LGHNA, CDR2 YSLEER. The junction had 6 bases not matched to a gene; V was cut back by 3 bases and J by 3 bases. This CDR3 is CASSQGTGRHTGELFF. CDR3 bases: TGCGCCAGCAGCCAGGGGACAGGCCGTCACACCGGGGAGCTGTTTTTT.

The J gene is TRBJ1-2, the V gene TRBV28; D not resolved. Germline V gene lookup returns CDR1 MDHEN and CDR2 SYDVKM. V dropped 2 bases and J dropped 8 bases, with 18 bases sitting between them. There are 15 residues in the CDR3. The CDR3 is CASSLRGAVVRGYTF. CDR3 nucleotide sequence: TGTGCCAGCAGTTTACGGGGAGCCGTCGTTAGGGGCTACACCTTC.

This chain uses TRBV5-1 with TRBJ1-5; D uncertain. The V end was cut by 0 bases, the J end by 4 bases, with 8 bases between. Germline CDR1 is SGHRS and CDR2 is YFSETQ. The CDR3 has 14 residues. Here the CDR3 reads CASSLDGQNQPQHF. In DNA form, the CDR3 reads TGCGCCAGCAGCTTGGATGGCCAGAATCAGCCCCAGCATTTT.

The V call is TRBV4-3, the J call TRBJ2-2; D unclear. CDR3 length: 14 amino acids. Looked up from germline, CDR1 is LGHNA and CDR2 is YSLEER. V gave up 3 bases and J gave up 6 bases, with 11 bases separating them. As DNA, the CDR3 is TGCGCCAGCAGCCACACGTCCGAGTCCGGGGAGCTGTTTTTT. It is translated as CASSHTSESGELFF.

The genes are TRBV6-1 and TRBJ1-6; TRBD1 matches 10 bases. V lost 2 bases and J lost 7; bases outside the gene matches: 2. This CDR3 is built from 15 residues. The germline gives CDR1 MNHNS, CDR2 SASEGT. CDR3 DNA sequence: TGTGCCAGCAGTGAAAGGACAGGGGGGAATTCACCCCTCCACTTT. It is translated as CASSERTGGNSPLHF.

This clone appeared a few times. The chain couples TRBV6-6 to TRBJ2-1; 7 bases line up with TRBD1. The CDR3 has 14 residues. V was pared by 2 bases and J by 5 bases, with 3 bases of the junction left unmatched. The V gene's germline CDR1 is MNHNY and CDR2 SVGAGI (reference sequence). CDR3 sequence: CASSYGTAHNEQFF. For the CDR3, the DNA is TGTGCCAGCAGTTACGGGACAGCTCACAATGAGCAGTTCTTC.

The CDR3 sequence is CASSRGSGRKETQYF. As DNA, the CDR3 is TGTGCCAGTAGCCGCGGTAGCGGGAGGAAAGAGACCCAGTACTTC. This chain uses TRBV19 with TRBJ2-5; 10 nucleotides line up with TRBD2. Trimming at V came to 6 bases and at J to 3 bases, leaving 7 bases not matched to a gene. The CDR3 loop spans 15 amino acids. Germline V gene sequence: CDR1 LNHDA, CDR2 SQIVND (reference sequence).

The rearrangement joins TRBV19 to TRBJ1-1; 8 bases line up with TRBD1. Germline loops: CDR1 LNHDA, CDR2 SQIVND (reference sequence). There are 14 residues in the CDR3. With V trimmed by 7 bases and J by 0 bases, 4 bases remained unmatched. The CDR3: CASNPGGLNTEAFF. The CDR3 DNA reads as TGTGCCAGTAATCCAGGGGGCTTGAACACTGAAGCTTTCTTT.

The chain employs TRBV28 and TRBJ1-5; 9 bases align to TRBD1. Per germline, CDR1 MDHEN and CDR2 SYDVKM. The CDR3 loop spans 17 amino acids. The J segment lost 0 bases and the V segment lost 6 bases, leaving 9 bases of the junction unmatched. DNA for the CDR3: TGTGCCAGCAGCCGGGACAGGGTGCCCATTAGCAATCAGCCCCAGCATTTT. Encoded protein: CASSRDRVPISNQPQHF.

This CDR3 reads CASSQDPAQGIYGYTF. The DNA of the CDR3 is TGCGCCAGCAGCCAAGATCCGGCCCAGGGGATTTATGGCTACACCTTC. The chain is built from TRBV4-1 and TRBJ1-2; the D gene is possibly TRBD1 (6 bases). This CDR3 has 16 amino acids. Trimming pared 0 bases from V and 5 bases from J, leaving 16 bases between. The germline gives CDR1 MGHRA, CDR2 YSYEKL.

This clone appeared a few times. The chain carries TRBV4-2 and TRBJ2-7; 10 bases are a match to TRBD1. The V and J ends lost 2 bases and 5 bases, in that order; junction bases with no gene match: 6. Germline V gives CDR1 LGHNA, CDR2 YNFKEQ. This CDR3 has 15 residues. The CDR3 region is CASSQPGQGNHEQYF. CDR3 bases: TGTGCCAGCAGCCAACCGGGACAGGGGAACCACGAGCAGTACTTC.

The chain employs TRBV14 and TRBJ2-1, with 8 bases fitting TRBD2. Looked up from germline, CDR1 is SGHDN and CDR2 is FVKESK. The CDR3 spans 18 residues. J gave up 3 bases and V 0 bases, and 10 bases lay outside the gene matches. In nucleotides, the CDR3 is TGTGCCAGCAGCCAAGAAGGCAAAGGACTAGCTTACTACAATGAGCAGTTCTTC. It encodes CASSQEGKGLAYYNEQFF.

This chain connects TRBV30 to TRBJ2-3; perhaps TRBD1 as D (5 bases). The CDR3 is 12 amino acids. In germline, CDR1 is GTSNPN, CDR2 SVGIG (reference sequence). Trimming left V 5 bases short and J 1 base short, with 7 bases between. The chain's CDR3 is CAWQQGTDTQYF. The CDR3 DNA follows: TGTGCCTGGCAACAGGGCACAGATACGCAGTATTTT.

Only one count was recorded for this clone. The chain links TRBV28 to TRBJ2-2; TRBD2 aligns across 7 bases. Germline V gene data show CDR1 as MDHEN and CDR2 as SYDVKM. The CDR3 sequence is 16 residues long. Unmatched junction bases numbered 4, after V lost 3 bases and J lost 0 bases. CDR3 protein: CASSFGGRSNTGELFF. In nucleotides, the CDR3 is TGTGCCAGCAGTTTTGGCGGGAGATCGAACACCGGGGAGCTGTTTTTT.

The chain employs TRBV5-4 and TRBJ2-2; D is undetermined. From germline, CDR1 is SGHNT and CDR2 YYREEE (reference sequence). Trimming took 3 bases from V and 6 from J, leaving 9 bases between them. CDR3 size: 13 residues. CDR3 nucleotides: TGTGCCAGCAGCTCTTCTAGAGCCGGGGAGCTGTTTTTT. Translating gives CASSSSRAGELFF. The full variable domain, its missing parts supplied by reference TRBV5-4 and TRBJ2-2, is ETGVTQSPTHLIKTRGQQVTLRCSSQSGHNTVSWYQQALGQGPQFIFQYYREEENGRGNFPPRFSGLQFPNYSSELNVNALELDDSALYLCASSSSRAGELFFGEGSRLTVL.

This chain links TRBV12-3 or TRBV12-4 with TRBJ2-7; no definite D call. This CDR3 is built from 13 residues. V lost 4 bases, J lost 5 bases, and 12 bases lay in between. This CDR3 reads CASSSNLIDEQYF. The CDR3 DNA is TGTGCCAGCAGTTCAAACTTGATTGACGAGCAGTACTTC.

The V gene is TRBV5-1, the J gene TRBJ2-5; 7 bases are a match to TRBD2. The germline V gene has CDR1 SGHRS and CDR2 YFSETQ. V shed 1 base and J 3 bases; nucleotides not matched to a gene: 6. The CDR3 contains 15 residues. The CDR3: CASSLFGGEEETQYF. CDR3 sequence (DNA): TGCGCCAGCAGCTTGTTTGGGGGGGAGGAAGAGACCCAGTACTTC.

The CDR3 spells CASSKNGGQETQYF. DNA for the CDR3: TGTGCCAGCAGCAAGAACGGGGGGCAAGAGACCCAGTACTTC. This sequence joins TRBV2 and TRBJ2-5; 7 nucleotides line up with TRBD2. J gave up 2 bases and V 6 bases, and 6 bases lay outside the gene matches. Germline loops: CDR1 SNHLY, CDR2 FYNNEI. There are 14 residues in the CDR3. Filled out from reference TRBV2 and TRBJ2-5, the complete variable domain reads EPEVTQTPSHQVTQMGQEVILRCVPISNHLYFYWYRQILGQKVEFLVSFYNNEISEKSEIFDDQFSVERPDGSNFTLKIRSTKLEDSAMYFCASSKNGGQETQYFGPGTRLLVL.

The chain recombines TRBV2 with TRBJ2-7; 9 positions match TRBD1. The CDR3 length is 13 residues. The V segment lost 7 bases and the J segment 11 bases; nucleotides outside the gene matches: 12. Germline-derived CDR1 and CDR2 are SNHLY and FYNNEI. CDR3 DNA sequence: TGTGCCAGCACTTTCTCGGGACAGGGTCTGAAGTACTTC. This encodes CASTFSGQGLKYF.

V usage is TRBV27 and J usage is TRBJ2-1; a weak D match, TRBD2 (6 bases). The CDR3 sequence is 17 residues long. Germline lookup yields CDR1 MNHEY and CDR2 SMNVEV (reference sequence). Trimming pared 6 bases from V and 14 bases from J, leaving 32 bases between. The CDR3 here is CASSSLTLGGITLEEFF. In DNA form, the CDR3 reads TGTGCCAGCAGCTCCCTTACCTTGGGGGGAATAACACTCGAGGAGTTCTTC.

The chain links TRBV21-1 to TRBJ2-2; TRBD1, the table's D call, lacks a check against the DNA. TRBV21-1 is a pseudogene. The CDR3 totals 21 residues. The CDR3 reads CASSKPPSTQTGRTNTGELFF. CDR3 DNA sequence: TGTGCCAGCAGCAAACCTCCTTCCACCCAGACAGGAAGAACGAACACCGGGGAGCTGTTTTTT.

V usage is TRBV28 and J usage is TRBJ2-7; maybe TRBD1 (5 bases). The CDR3 covers 15 residues. Trimming left V 2 bases short and J 2 bases short, with 13 bases between. CDR1 is MDHEN and CDR2 is SYDVKM in the germline V gene. CDR3 amino acids: CASSLVREGTYEQYF. CDR3 in DNA: TGTGCCAGCAGTTTAGTCAGGGAAGGTACCTACGAGCAGTACTTC. The whole variable domain, filled in from reference TRBV28 and TRBJ2-7, reads DVKVTQSSRYLVKRTGEKVFLECVQDMDHENMFWYRQDPGLGLRLIYFSYDVKMKEKGDIPEGYSVSREKKERFSLILESASTNQTSMYLCASSLVREGTYEQYFGPGTRLTVT.

V and J are TRBV5-3 and TRBJ1-1; D is perhaps TRBD1 (5 bases). TRBV5-3 is labeled an ORF, and its function is uncertain. V was clipped by 0 bases and J by 1 base, with 10 bases between them. The CDR3 consists of 15 residues. The CDR3 loop reads CARSLGSGPNTEAFF. As DNA, the CDR3 is TGTGCCAGAAGCTTGGGTTCAGGGCCGAACACTGAAGCTTTCTTT.

The chain has TRBV29-1 and TRBJ1-2; D might be TRBD1 (6 bases). This CDR3 spans 13 amino acids. Germline CDR1 is SQVTM and CDR2 is ANQGSEA. V lost 6 bases, J lost 5 bases, and 16 bases lay in between. The CDR3 DNA is TGCAGCGTCCAGGCGGGGGGCGGGTATGGCTACACCTTC. It encodes CSVQAGGGYGYTF.

This clone was counted a few times. This rearrangement joins TRBV27 to TRBJ2-2, with D unresolved. Germline-derived CDR1 and CDR2 are MNHEY and SMNVEV (reference sequence). The CDR3 totals 17 residues. The V end was cut by 4 bases, the J end by 1 base, with 16 bases between. CDR3 loop: CASSSREANVNTGELFF. The CDR3 nucleotides read TGTGCCAGCAGTTCCCGCGAGGCCAACGTGAACACCGGGGAGCTGTTTTTT.